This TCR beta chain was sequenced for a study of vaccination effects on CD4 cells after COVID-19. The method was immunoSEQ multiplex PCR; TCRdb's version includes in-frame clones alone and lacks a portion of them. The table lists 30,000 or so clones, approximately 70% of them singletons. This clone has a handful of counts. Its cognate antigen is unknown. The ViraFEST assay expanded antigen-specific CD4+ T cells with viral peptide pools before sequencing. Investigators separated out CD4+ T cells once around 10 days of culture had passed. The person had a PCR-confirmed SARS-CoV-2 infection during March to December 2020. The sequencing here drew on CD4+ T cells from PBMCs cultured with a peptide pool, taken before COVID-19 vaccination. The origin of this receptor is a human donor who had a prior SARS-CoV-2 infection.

This CDR3 reads CASSGGNLRQPKLGYTF. CDR3 bases: TGTGCCAGCAGTGGGGGAAATCTACGACAGCCTAAACTGGGCTACACCTTC. The genes are TRBV2 and TRBJ1-2; the D gene is possibly TRBD1 (5 bases). CDR1 and CDR2 (germline): SNHLY, FYNNEI. Trimming cost V 4 bases and J 8 bases, with 26 bases left between them. There are 17 residues in the CDR3.